These T cell receptor beta chains were read from a single sample in a study of control samples from healthy donors and cancer patients. Sequenced by immunoSEQ multiplex PCR; TCRdb stores in-frame clones only, minus some. There are about 270,000 clones in the sample; approximately 80% occur only once, and about 14% lies in the top ten. Sequencing was carried out using PBMCs. These receptor sequences come from a woman aged 55-70 years with lung cancer. Both conserved end residues are part of each CDR3. D genes are given only for firm matches. The size field is filled for only some rows; it gives once, few, many or a size class.

CDR3 protein: CASSPRGAFRDTQYF
CDR3 DNA: TGTGCCAGCAGCCCCCGTGGGGCATTTCGAGATACGCAGTATTTT
D gene: .
J gene: TRBJ2-3
V gene: TRBV6-4
clone size: .

CDR3 protein: CASSHPGTSGGSNNEQFF
CDR3 DNA: TGCGCCAGCAGCCATCCCGGGACTAGCGGGGGGTCCAACAATGAGCAGTTCTTC
D gene: TRBD2
J gene: TRBJ2-1
V gene: TRBV4-1
clone size: .

CDR3 protein: CASSYSAEGGYTF
CDR3 DNA: TGTGCCAGCAGTTACTCGGCAGAGGGAGGATACACCTTC
D gene: .
J gene: TRBJ1-2
V gene: TRBV6-5
clone size: .

CDR3 protein: CASSPLVRVNTEAFF
CDR3 DNA: TGTGCCAGCAGTCCGTTGGTGCGGGTGAACACTGAAGCTTTCTTT
D gene: .
J gene: TRBJ1-1
V gene: TRBV28
clone size: .

CDR3 protein: CASKMEDYSNQPQHF
CDR3 DNA: TGTGCCAGCAAAATGGAAGATTATAGCAATCAGCCCCAGCATTTT
D gene: .
J gene: TRBJ1-5
V gene: TRBV28
clone size: .

CDR3 protein: CASRGGSGANVLTF
CDR3 DNA: TGTGCCAGCAGAGGGGGCTCTGGGGCCAACGTCCTGACTTTC
D gene: .
J gene: TRBJ2-6
V gene: TRBV6-5
clone size: .

CDR3 protein: CASRLGRGDTGELFF
CDR3 DNA: TGTGCCAGCAGGTTGGGCAGGGGGGACACCGGGGAGCTGTTTTTT
D gene: .
J gene: TRBJ2-2
V gene: TRBV2
clone size: .

CDR3 protein: CASSFSPTGLNEQFF
CDR3 DNA: TGTGCCAGCAGTTTTAGTCCTACAGGGCTCAATGAGCAGTTCTTC
D gene: .
J gene: TRBJ2-1
V gene: TRBV27
clone size: .

CDR3 protein: CASSLGSRRLEYNEQFF
CDR3 DNA: TGTGCCAGCAGCTTGGGGTCTCGGAGACTGGAATACAATGAGCAGTTCTTC
D gene: .
J gene: TRBJ2-1
V gene: TRBV5-4
clone size: .

CDR3 protein: CASSLDRVGEAFF
CDR3 DNA: TGTGCCAGCAGCTTGGACAGGGTCGGTGAAGCTTTCTTT
D gene: .
J gene: TRBJ1-1
V gene: TRBV5-4
clone size: .

CDR3 protein: CASSLAGDTEAFF
CDR3 DNA: TGTGCCAGCAGTCTGGCAGGGGACACTGAAGCTTTCTTT
D gene: .
J gene: TRBJ1-1
V gene: TRBV6-5
clone size: .

CDR3 protein: CASNFGTANTGELFF
CDR3 DNA: TGTGCCAGCAACTTCGGGACGGCGAACACCGGGGAGCTGTTTTTT
D gene: .
J gene: TRBJ2-2
V gene: TRBV6-5
clone size: .

CDR3 protein: CASSMGQGRGGEKLFF
CDR3 DNA: TGTGCCAGCAGCATGGGACAGGGGAGAGGTGGTGAAAAACTGTTTTTT
D gene: TRBD1
J gene: TRBJ1-4
V gene: TRBV5-4
clone size: .

CDR3 protein: CASSTGIPNQPQHF
CDR3 DNA: TGTGCCAGTAGTACAGGGATTCCCAATCAGCCCCAGCATTTT
D gene: .
J gene: TRBJ1-5
V gene: TRBV19
clone size: .

CDR3 protein: CASSPRAAGAGELFF
CDR3 DNA: TGCGCCAGCAGCCCCCGGGCCGCGGGGGCCGGGGAGCTGTTTTTT
D gene: TRBD2
J gene: TRBJ2-2
V gene: TRBV5-1
clone size: .

CDR3 protein: CASSLETGNTIYF
CDR3 DNA: TGTGCCAGCAGTTTGGAAACTGGAAACACCATATATTTT
D gene: .
J gene: TRBJ1-3
V gene: TRBV12-3/TRBV12-4
clone size: few

CDR3 protein: CASSALDVTEAFF
CDR3 DNA: TGTGCCAGCAGTGCGTTAGATGTCACTGAAGCTTTCTTT
D gene: .
J gene: TRBJ1-1
V gene: TRBV2
clone size: .

CDR3 protein: CASSPPRTGNRGKTVF
CDR3 DNA: TGTGCCAGCAGCCCCCCCCGAACAGGGAATAGGGGAAAAACTGTTTTT
D gene: .
J gene: TRBJ1-4
V gene: TRBV7-3
clone size: .